Below are 22 T cell receptor beta chains sequenced from a single sample in a study of cytomegalovirus exposure and HLA in healthy donors. Both 60 Vbeta primers and 13 Jbeta primers went into the PCR. Repertoires were generated with immunoSEQ multiplex PCR, while TCRdb's copy carries only in-frame clones and drops some. This repertoire shows approximately 170,000 clones, roughly 88% found once; its top ten account for 1.2%. Sequencing was performed on PBMCs. These receptors were taken from a boy between 2 and 10 years old in good health and CMV-seronegative.

The chain combines TRBV30 with TRBJ1-1, with D unclear. This CDR3 has 14 residues. Trimming removed 4 bases from V and 0 bases from J, with 12 bases in between. Germline V gives CDR1 GTSNPN, CDR2 SVGIG (reference sequence). The CDR3 reads CAWNNGGLNTEAFF. Here the CDR3 DNA reads TGTGCCTGGAATAACGGCGGTCTGAACACTGAAGCTTTCTTT.

This clone was observed a single time. The V gene is TRBV7-9, the J gene TRBJ1-1, with D maybe TRBD1 (5 bases). CDR3 length equals 16 residues. CDR1 is SEHNR and CDR2 is FQNEAQ in the germline V gene (reference sequence). Trimming took off 5 bases at V and 7 bases at J, with 23 bases between the two ends. The CDR3 region has the DNA TGTGCCAGCAGCCCAAGCCCCACAACCGGAGGGGATGAAGCTTTCTTT. Its translation is CASSPSPTTGGDEAFF.

This clone was picked up one time. This chain uses TRBV30 with TRBJ1-3; D gene unclear. Trimming shortened V by 3 bases and J by 0 bases, and 9 bases separated the two germline ends. The CDR3 consists of 14 residues. Germline loops: CDR1 GTSNPN, CDR2 SVGIG (reference sequence). The CDR3 loop reads CAWSPGGSGNTIYF. The CDR3 DNA reads TGTGCCTGGAGCCCCGGAGGCTCTGGAAACACCATATATTTT.

The CDR3: CASSPSAASGRDSSYNEQFF. The DNA of the CDR3 is TGTGCCAGCAGCCCCTCCGCGGCTAGCGGGAGGGACAGCTCCTACAATGAGCAGTTCTTC. The chain joins TRBV5-4 to TRBJ2-1; TRBD2 agrees at 12 bases. The CDR3 is 20 amino acids. V dropped 4 bases and J dropped 0; count of bases not matched to a gene: 14. Germline V lookup: CDR1 SGHNT, CDR2 YYREEE (reference sequence).

V gene TRBV7-6 combines with J gene TRBJ2-3; TRBD2 matches 9 bases. The CDR3 totals 16 residues. Germline V lookup: CDR1 SGHVS, CDR2 FNYEAQ. V lost 1 base to trimming and J lost 1 base; unmatched junction nucleotides: 3. The CDR3 DNA reads as TGTGCCAGCAGCTTAGGTTCTAGCGGGGGCACAGATACGCAGTATTTT. Its protein is CASSLGSSGGTDTQYF.

There are a few counts of this clone. The V and J genes are TRBV4-2 and TRBJ1-3; 9 bases line up with TRBD1. The V gene end was trimmed by 0 bases and the J gene end by 3 bases; junction bases not matched to a gene: 3. This CDR3 has 16 amino acids. Germline V gene data show CDR1 as LGHNA and CDR2 as YNFKEQ. In nucleotides, the CDR3 is TGTGCCAGCAGCCAAGATCCGGACAGGGGTGGAAACACCATATATTTT. Its protein product is CASSQDPDRGGNTIYF.

The chain joins TRBV19 to TRBJ2-5; D is possibly TRBD1 (5 bases). Trimming took 6 bases from V and 5 from J, leaving 13 bases between them. In germline, CDR1 is LNHDA, CDR2 SQIVND (reference sequence). The CDR3 covers 13 residues. The CDR3 DNA follows: TGTGCCAGTAGCGCTCAGGGTTTGGAGACCCAGTACTTC. Amino acid sequence: CASSAQGLETQYF.

The chain uses TRBV2 and TRBJ1-4; the match to TRBD1 covers 8 bases. The germline V gene encodes CDR1 SNHLY and CDR2 FYNNEI. CDR3 size: 14 residues. V lost 3 bases and J lost 7; bases outside the gene matches: 4. The CDR3 DNA reads as TGTGCCAGCAGTGAGAACAGGGGGATTGAAAAACTGTTTTTT. Its protein product is CASSENRGIEKLFF.

The CDR3 loop reads CASSRDSGTAYEQYF. The CDR3, as DNA: TGTGCCAGCAGTCGGGACTCCGGGACAGCCTACGAGCAGTACTTC. The rearrangement links TRBV5-4 to TRBJ2-7; a possible D gene is TRBD1 (7 bases). Germline values: CDR1 SGHNT, CDR2 YYREEE (reference sequence). With 5 bases removed from V and 2 bases from J, the gap between germline ends came to 17 bases. The CDR3 covers 15 residues.

The V gene is TRBV9, the J gene TRBJ2-7; no definite D call. V gave up 5 bases and J gave up 3 bases, with 6 bases separating them. Germline CDR1 and CDR2: SGDLS and YYNGEE. CDR3 size: 11 residues. The CDR3 DNA reads TGTGCCAGCAGTCTTAACTACGAGCAGTACTTC. This gives the protein CASSLNYEQYF.

V usage is TRBV30 and J usage is TRBJ2-1; 9 nucleotides align to TRBD2. CDR3 length equals 14 residues. V was clipped by 6 bases and J by 0 bases; unmatched bases: 3. Germline V gene lookup returns CDR1 GTSNPN and CDR2 SVGIG (reference sequence). The CDR3 region has the DNA TGTGCCTGTAGCGGGGGCAGCTCCTACAATGAGCAGTTCTTC. Translated: CACSGGSSYNEQFF. The entire variable domain, with the rest obtained from reference TRBV30 and TRBJ2-1, is as follows: SQTIHQWPATLVQPVGSPLSLECTVEGTSNPNLYWYRQAAGRGLQLLFYSVGIGQISSEVPQNLSASRPQDRQFILSSKKLLLSDSGFYLCACSGGSSYNEQFFGPGTRLTVL.

The chain joins TRBV11-2 to TRBJ1-6; D is unresolved. Germline CDR1 is SGHAT and CDR2 is FQNNGV. V was cut by 4 bases and J by 7 bases, with 11 bases left in between. CDR3 length: 14 amino acids. CDR3 sequence: CASSSSARNSPLHF. The CDR3 coding sequence is TGTGCCAGCAGCTCCTCAGCCAGGAATTCACCCCTCCACTTT.

The rearrangement links TRBV14 to TRBJ2-2, with 13 bases identical to TRBD2. Trimming took 4 bases from V and 1 from J; bases not matched to a gene: 9. The CDR3 contains 19 residues. CDR1 and CDR2 (germline): SGHDN, FVKESK. The CDR3 bases are TGTGCCAGCAGCCGAATTAGTGGACTAGCGGGAGAGAACACCGGGGAGCTGTTTTTT. Its protein product is CASSRISGLAGENTGELFF.

V is TRBV6-5 and J is TRBJ1-2; unclear D gene. Germline values: CDR1 MNHEY, CDR2 SVGAGI. V lost 4 bases, J lost 6 bases, and 6 bases lay in between. CDR3 length: 11 amino acids. The CDR3 DNA sequence: TGTGCCAGCAGTTTAGGAGATGGCTACACCTTC. Protein product: CASSLGDGYTF.

The rearrangement uses TRBV6-1 and TRBJ1-4; 8 nucleotides align to TRBD1. The CDR3 loop spans 15 amino acids. With V trimmed by 5 bases and J by 6 bases, 8 bases remained unmatched. Germline V gives CDR1 MNHNS, CDR2 SASEGT. In nucleotides, the CDR3 is TGTGCCAGCAGTCTCAGGGGGCGAGGATATGAAAAACTGTTTTTT. Translating it yields CASSLRGRGYEKLFF.

This chain joins TRBV6-1 and TRBJ2-1; 8 bases line up with TRBD2. The V gene's germline CDR1 is MNHNS and CDR2 SASEGT. The trim removed 8 bases at V and 1 base at J, leaving 4 bases unmatched. The CDR3 covers 14 residues. The DNA of the CDR3 is TGTGCCAGCGGTGGGACTAGTTCCTACAATGAGCAGTTCTTC. Its protein product is CASGGTSSYNEQFF.

Only one count was recorded for this clone. The chain joins TRBV6-1 to TRBJ2-3; 8 bases are shared with TRBD1. Germline V gene lookup returns CDR1 MNHNS and CDR2 SASEGT. With 8 bases clipped from V and 1 base from J, the junction kept 5 bases outside the gene matches. The CDR3 extends over 14 amino acids. CDR3 sequence: CASHTGGGTDTQYF. CDR3 bases: TGTGCCAGCCATACAGGGGGAGGCACAGATACGCAGTATTTT.

The chain employs TRBV19 and TRBJ1-2; TRBD1 aligns across 7 bases. This CDR3 has 15 amino acids. V lost 5 bases to trimming and J lost 8 bases; unmatched junction nucleotides: 14. Per the germline V gene, CDR1 is LNHDA and CDR2 is SQIVND (reference sequence). The CDR3 loop reads CASSPIDRAQIGYTF. As DNA, the CDR3 is TGTGCCAGTAGTCCCATCGACAGGGCCCAAATAGGCTACACCTTC.

This clone was recorded only once. The chain has TRBV25-1 and TRBJ1-1; D ambiguous. Germline CDR1 and CDR2: MGHDK and SYGVNS. CDR3 length equals 15 residues. V lost 1 base, J lost 1 base, and 10 bases lay in between. CDR3 sequence: CASSESRVANTEAFF. The DNA of the CDR3 is TGTGCCAGCAGTGAATCCCGGGTAGCGAACACTGAAGCTTTCTTT.

The chain carries TRBV13 and TRBJ1-1; D unclear. The CDR3 runs 13 residues. The V gene's germline CDR1 is PRHDT and CDR2 FYEKMQ (reference sequence). Trimming shortened V by 3 bases and J by 1 base, and 6 bases separated the two germline ends. This CDR3 reads CASSFNRNTEAFF. The CDR3 DNA is TGTGCCAGCAGCTTTAACAGGAACACTGAAGCTTTCTTT.

The rearrangement links TRBV11-2 to TRBJ1-1, with no clear D. Germline V gene lookup returns CDR1 SGHAT and CDR2 FQNNGV. Trimming left V 5 bases short and J 1 base short, with 11 bases between. This CDR3 is 14 amino acids long. The CDR3 sequence is CASSTFGGNTEAFF. The CDR3 DNA reads TGTGCCAGCAGCACCTTCGGCGGGAACACTGAAGCTTTCTTT. Supplemented by reference TRBV11-2 and TRBJ1-1, the full variable domain reads EAGVAQSPRYKIIEKRQSVAFWCNPISGHATLYWYQQILGQGPKLLIQFQNNGVVDDSQLPKDRFSAERLKGVDSTLKIQPAKLEDSAVYLCASSTFGGNTEAFFGQGTRLTVV.

The rearrangement joins TRBV19 to TRBJ1-5; D perhaps matches TRBD1 (5 bases). This CDR3 region has 17 residues. Trimming removed 5 bases at V and 0 bases at J, with 17 bases between. CDR1 and CDR2 (germline): LNHDA, SQIVND (reference sequence). The CDR3 DNA follows: TGTGCCAGTAGTCTGCGGGACGGATTATATAGCAATCAGCCCCAGCATTTT. It encodes CASSLRDGLYSNQPQHF.